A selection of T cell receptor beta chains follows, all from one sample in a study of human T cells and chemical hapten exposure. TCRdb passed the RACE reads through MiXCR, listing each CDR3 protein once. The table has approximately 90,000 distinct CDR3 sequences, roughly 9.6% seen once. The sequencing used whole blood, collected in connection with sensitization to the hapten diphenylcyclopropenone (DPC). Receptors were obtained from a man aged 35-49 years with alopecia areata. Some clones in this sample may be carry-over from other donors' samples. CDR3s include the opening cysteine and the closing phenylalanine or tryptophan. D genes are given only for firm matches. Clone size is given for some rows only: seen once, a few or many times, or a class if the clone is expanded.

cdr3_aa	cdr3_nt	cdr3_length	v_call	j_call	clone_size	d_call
CASSWTSGRAMADTQYF	TGTGCCAGCAGTTGGACTAGCGGGAGGGCCATGGCAGATACGCAGTATTTT	17	TRBV6-5	TRBJ2-3	few	TRBD2
CASSPGQGSDTQYF	TGTGCCAGCAGCCCCGGACAGGGCTCAGATACGCAGTATTTT	14	TRBV11-2	TRBJ2-3	many	TRBD1
CASSYGDNTQYF	TGTGCCAGCAGTTACGGGGACAATACGCAGTATTTT	12	TRBV6-2/TRBV6-3	TRBJ2-3	many	-
CASSALARSSTDTQYF	TGTGCCAGCAGCGCACTAGCGAGGTCTAGCACAGATACGCAGTATTTT	16	TRBV9	TRBJ2-3	-	TRBD2
CASSQDPADRAGTEAFF	TGCGCCAGCAGCCAAGATCCGGCCGACAGGGCTGGGACTGAAGCTTTCTTT	17	TRBV4-3	TRBJ1-1	few	TRBD1
CASTRGPTNYGYTF	TGTGCCAGCACGCGGGGCCCTACTAACTATGGCTACACCTTC	14	TRBV2	TRBJ1-2	-	-
CASSGSGRGNSPLHF	TGTGCCAGCAGCGGGTCCGGACGGGGGAATTCACCCCTCCACTTT	15	TRBV5-4	TRBJ1-6	few	-
CASTKQGGNQPQHF	TGTGCCAGCACTAAACAGGGGGGCAATCAGCCCCAGCATTTT	14	TRBV28	TRBJ1-5	many	TRBD1
CSARSGTLAAEGTQYF	TGCAGTGCTAGATCGGGGACTCTAGCAGCCGAGGGGACCCAGTACTTC	16	TRBV20-1	TRBJ2-5	few	-
CASSYRQGYYEQYF	TGTGCCAGCAGTTACAGACAGGGGTACTACGAGCAGTACTTC	14	TRBV6-5	TRBJ2-7	-	TRBD1
CASSPRTSGIGTQYF	TGTGCCAGCAGTCCTAGGACTAGCGGGATTGGTACGCAGTATTTT	15	TRBV6-5	TRBJ2-3	few	TRBD2
CASTRNNYGYTF	TGTGCCAGCACCCGCAATAACTATGGCTACACCTTC	12	TRBV5-8	TRBJ1-2	many	-
CASSGAGQGQPQHF	TGTGCCAGCAGCGGAGCCGGACAGGGCCAGCCCCAGCATTTT	14	TRBV25-1	TRBJ1-5	-	TRBD1
CASSPTRQPQHF	TGTGCCAGCAGCCCCACCCGCCAGCCCCAGCATTTT	12	TRBV28	TRBJ1-5	-	-
CSASGQAVREQYF	TGCAGTGCTTCGGGACAGGCAGTGAGGGAGCAGTACTTC	13	TRBV20-1	TRBJ2-7	many	TRBD1
CASSSIAGRTYNEQFF	TGTGCCAGCAGTTCCATAGCGGGAAGGACCTACAATGAGCAGTTCTTC	16	TRBV6-5	TRBJ2-1	few	TRBD2
CASSFTTGRGNEQFF	TGTGCCAGCAGTTTCACGACAGGGAGGGGCAATGAGCAGTTCTTC	15	TRBV28	TRBJ2-1	-	-
CASSQGRAGADTQYF	TGCGCCAGCAGCCAGGGTAGAGCAGGGGCAGATACGCAGTATTTT	15	TRBV4-3	TRBJ2-3	many	-
CASSQNPGQGSNTGELFF	TGTGCCAGCAGCCAAAATCCCGGACAGGGATCGAACACCGGGGAGCTGTTTTTT	18	TRBV14	TRBJ2-2	many	TRBD1
CASSLTPVSNQPQHF	TGTGCCAGCAGCTTGACGCCAGTATCAAATCAGCCCCAGCATTTT	15	TRBV5-6	TRBJ1-5	few	-
CATSDPRTSGKGNEQFF	TGTGCCACCAGTGATCCCCGGACTAGCGGGAAAGGCAATGAGCAGTTCTTC	17	TRBV24-1	TRBJ2-1	few	TRBD2
CASTLGHNSPLHF	TGTGCCAGCACCCTAGGGCATAATTCACCCCTCCACTTT	13	TRBV12-3/TRBV12-4	TRBJ1-6	-	-
CASSTGVVQPQHF	TGTGCCAGCAGTACAGGGGTGGTTCAGCCCCAGCATTTT	13	TRBV12-3/TRBV12-4	TRBJ1-5	few	TRBD1